Shown below are 28 T cell receptor beta chains from a single sample sequenced in a study of CD8+ T cells in alopecia areata. After pooling, cutaneous lymph node cells were sorted with CD4, CD8alpha, NKG2D, NKG2ACE and other markers. Reverse transcribed after extraction, RNA yielded cDNA as the sequencing template. Clones were sequenced by immunoSEQ multiplex PCR, and TCRdb holds only the in-frame ones, with some missing. Altogether 250,000 or so clones were found in the sample, and no singletons occur. The sample comprised CD4+ T cells sorted from a lymph node. The receptors here all came from a C3H/HeJ mouse with alopecia areata. MHC haplotype of the mouse line: H2-k.

This clone was seen only a few times. The genes and germline here are from mouse. The missing CDR3 end, 4 residues past where the read stops, is filled in from the germline J gene. The V and J genes are TRBV5 and TRBJ1-1; D perhaps matches TRBD1 (6 bases). The CDR3 length is 12 residues. Germline V lookup: CDR1 LGHNA, CDR2 YNLKQL (reference sequence). The CDR3 loop reads CASSQRTEEVFF. The CDR3 bases that were read are TGTGCCAGCAGCCAAAGGACAGAA.

This clone was detected a few times. Genes and germline come from the mouse. CDR3 in amino acids: CAWSLGTGPSDYTF. The sequenced CDR3 bases are TGTGCCTGGAGTCTAGGGACAGGGCCCTCC. The chain uses TRBV31 and TRBJ1-2; 9 positions agree with TRBD1. The read is 4 residues too short to cover the CDR3 end, so that end is filled in from the germline J gene. The CDR3 has 14 residues. Germline-derived CDR1 and CDR2 are GKSSPN and SITVG. V lost 0 bases to trimming and J lost 4 bases; unmatched junction nucleotides: 3.

In its sample, this clone was seen a few times. Genes and germline come from the mouse. The CDR3 extends 4 residues past the end of the read, so its final part is completed from the germline J gene. The same CDR3 arises from other DNA sequences in this sample as well. The rearrangement links TRBV19 to TRBJ2-7, with 12 bases matching TRBD2. The CDR3 is 14 residues long. V lost 5 bases, J lost 2 bases, and 2 bases stayed unmatched. CDR1 is FNHDT, CDR2 SITEND, per germline (reference sequence). The CDR3 bases that were read are TGTGCCAGCAGCAGGGACTGGGGGGCCTAT. Encoded protein: CASSRDWGAY. The entire CDR3 protein is CASSRDWGAYEQYF.

Details on this clone: Genes and germline come from the mouse. From the germline J gene comes the end of the CDR3, since the read stops 3 residues before it. This rearrangement joins TRBV1 to TRBJ1-6, with TRBD1 matching 7 bases. TRBJ1-6 is recorded as an ORF, its role being uncertain. This CDR3 has 16 residues. Per the germline V gene, CDR1 is NSQYPW and CDR2 is LRSPGD (reference sequence). With 1 base clipped from V and 6 bases from J, the junction kept 6 bases outside the gene matches. CDR3 amino acids: CTCSAAQGTPNSPLYF. The CDR3 bases that were read are TGCACCTGCAGTGCAGCACAGGGGACCCCTAATTCGCCC.

Notes on this clone: Gene names and germline match the mouse. The read ends 4 residues before the CDR3 terminus; that terminus is restored from the germline J gene. The chain combines TRBV19 with TRBJ2-2, with TRBD1 matching 7 bases. V lost 5 bases to trimming and J lost 4 bases; unmatched junction nucleotides: 11. CDR3 size: 16 residues. Germline V gene lookup returns CDR1 FNHDT and CDR2 SITEND (reference sequence). The covered CDR3 bases are TGTGCCAGCAGACGACCAGAGACAGGGAGCACCGGG. Translation gives CASRRPETGSTG. The full-length CDR3 reads as CASRRPETGSTGQLYF.

Regarding this clone: Gene names denote mouse genes. CDR3 DNA (partial): TGTGCCAGCAGCCAAGAGGGCAGGGACACCGGG. Translation: CASSQEGRDTG. The CDR3, in full, reads CASSQEGRDTGQLYF. The rearrangement uses TRBV5 and TRBJ2-2, with D possibly matching TRBD1 (5 bases). The observed sequence ends 4 residues before the CDR3 terminus, with the missing tail filled in from the germline J gene. The CDR3 runs 15 residues. Germline CDR1 reads LGHNA; CDR2 reads YNLKQL (reference sequence). Between the trimmed V and J ends, which lost 0 bases and 3 bases, there was a span of 8 bases.

The table lists this clone with a few counts. These gene names are mouse names. The read halts 4 residues ahead of the CDR3 end, with the missing end drawn from the germline J gene. The V gene is TRBV5, the J gene TRBJ2-7, with D perhaps TRBD2 (6 bases). There are 14 residues in the CDR3. Trimming removed 1 base at V and 0 bases at J, with 7 bases between. Germline CDR1 is LGHNA and CDR2 is YNLKQL (reference sequence). CDR3 DNA (partial): TGTGCCAGCAGCCAAGCTGGGGCCTCCTAT. This codes for CASSQAGASY. The CDR3, in full, reads CASSQAGASYEQYF.

Worth noting for this clone: Mouse gene names and germline throughout. The missing CDR3 end, 4 residues past where the read stops, is filled in from the germline J gene. The chain links TRBV1 to TRBJ2-7, with D tentatively TRBD1 (5 bases). CDR1 and CDR2 from the germline V gene are NSQYPW and LRSPGD (reference sequence). V lost 0 bases, J lost 3 bases, and 9 bases lay in between. The CDR3 sequence is 14 residues long. The DNA read from the CDR3 is TGCACCTGCAGTGCAGATGGCAGGGACTAT. The encoded protein is CTCSADGRDY. The full-length CDR3 reads as CTCSADGRDYEQYF.

With regard to this clone: Gene labels here are mouse ones. Read sequence stops 4 residues before the CDR3 end, and the germline J gene provides the missing end. The chain is built from TRBV13-3 and TRBJ2-3; possible D gene TRBD2, 7 bases. This CDR3 is 17 amino acids long. The germline V gene encodes CDR1 NNHDY and CDR2 SYVADS. V lost 2 bases to trimming and J lost 0 bases, with 16 bases between them. Here the CDR3 reads CASSERPGGPSAETLYF. Incomplete CDR3 DNA: TGTGCCAGCAGTGAAAGGCCTGGGGGCCCTAGTGCAGAA.

Remarks on this clone: Genes here carry mouse names. Read data end 4 residues before the CDR3 end; the end is taken from the germline J gene. The chain recombines TRBV19 with TRBJ1-2; maybe TRBD1 (6 bases). The germline V gene encodes CDR1 FNHDT and CDR2 SITEND (reference sequence). There are 16 residues in the CDR3. The part of the CDR3 DNA that was read is TGTGCCAGCAGTAAGAACTGGGGGGGCGCGGGAGGC. The encoded protein is CASSKNWGGAGG. The full CDR3 protein is CASSKNWGGAGGDYTF.

This clone has just a few counts. Genes here carry mouse names. The read ends 4 residues before the CDR3 terminus; that terminus is restored from the germline J gene. The rearrangement joins TRBV31 to TRBJ2-3; D perhaps matches TRBD2 (5 bases). The V gene's germline CDR1 is GKSSPN and CDR2 SITVG. The CDR3 contains 14 residues. V was pared by 0 bases and J by 2 bases, with 9 bases between. The CDR3 DNA, read in part, is TGTGCCTGGAGTCTCTTGGGGTTTGCAGAA. Translating gives CAWSLLGFAE. The whole CDR3 is CAWSLLGFAETLYF.

This clone was counted between two and nine times. Gene names and germline match the mouse. The CDR3 is cut off 3 residues early in the read; its end comes from the germline J gene. Other DNA sequences in the sample encode the same CDR3. The J gene is TRBJ1-6, the V gene TRBV5; weak D call: TRBD1 (6 bases). TRBJ1-6 has ORF status, its function being uncertain. V gave up 0 bases and J gave up 4 bases, with 7 bases separating them. The CDR3 extends over 15 amino acids. Germline CDR1 reads LGHNA; CDR2 reads YNLKQL (reference sequence). Here the CDR3 reads CASSQEGQYNSPLYF. CDR3 DNA (partial): TGTGCCAGCAGCCAAGAGGGACAATATAATTCGCCC.

A word on this clone: Mouse gene names apply. The CDR3 goes on 4 residues after the read ends, and that part is filled in from the germline J gene. V is TRBV1 and J is TRBJ2-7; 10 bases match TRBD2. The CDR3 consists of 16 residues. Germline lookup yields CDR1 NSQYPW and CDR2 LRSPGD (reference sequence). Unmatched junction bases numbered 6, after V lost 4 bases and J lost 0 bases. CDR3 sequence reads: CTCSVGLGSSSYEQYF. The part of the CDR3 DNA that was read is TGCACCTGCAGTGTGGGACTGGGGTCAAGCTCCTAT.

The table lists this clone with a few counts. All gene names here are mouse names. The missing CDR3 end, 4 residues past where the read stops, is filled in from the germline J gene. The chain combines TRBV13-1 with TRBJ2-7; TRBD2 matches at 7 bases. The CDR3 runs to 13 residues. Germline V gives CDR1 NSHNY, CDR2 SYGAGN. The CDR3 region is CASSEWGVYEQYF. The part of the CDR3 DNA that was read is TGTGCCAGCAGTGAATGGGGGGTATAT.

There are a few counts of this clone. Gene names and germline refer to mouse. The CDR3 is cut off 4 residues early in the read; its end comes from the germline J gene. The chain carries TRBV13-3 and TRBJ2-1, with 10 bases aligning to TRBD1. The CDR3 extends over 12 amino acids. Germline V gives CDR1 NNHDY, CDR2 SYVADS. The CDR3 loop reads CASKDRGAEQFF. The covered CDR3 bases are TGTGCCAGCAAGGACAGGGGGGCT.

This clone was seen only a few times. Gene names and germline refer to mouse. The missing CDR3 end, 4 residues past where the read stops, is filled in from the germline J gene. The rearrangement uses TRBV1 and TRBJ2-1, with 8 bases matching TRBD2. This CDR3 spans 15 amino acids. The junction had 4 bases not matched to a gene; V was cut back by 0 bases and J by 6 bases. Per germline, CDR1 NSQYPW and CDR2 LRSPGD (reference sequence). The covered CDR3 bases are TGCACCTGCAGTGCAGACTGGGGGGTTCTTGCT. Protein sequence: CTCSADWGVLA. The entire CDR3 protein reads CTCSADWGVLAEQFF.

A remark on this clone: Mouse germline and gene names are used. Sequencing ends 4 residues short of the CDR3 end; the germline J gene provides the rest. The chain has TRBV29 and TRBJ2-5; 7 nucleotides line up with TRBD2. J lost 0 bases, V lost 4 bases, and 4 bases had no gene match. Germline-derived CDR1 and CDR2 are MSHET and SYDVDS. This CDR3 has 15 amino acids. CDR3 bases read: TGTGCTAGCAGTTCCGGGGGGGGTAACCAAGAC. This codes for CASSSGGGNQD. The whole CDR3 protein reads CASSSGGGNQDTQYF.

The table lists this clone with a few counts. The gene names here belong to mouse. CDR3: CASSTGTGGREVFF. The covered CDR3 bases are TGTGCCAGCAGTACCGGGACTGGGGGGAGA. The J gene is TRBJ1-1, the V gene TRBV19; maybe TRBD1 (5 bases). The read terminates 4 residues ahead of where the CDR3 ends, so the germline J gene completes it. The CDR3 covers 14 residues. CDR1 is FNHDT, CDR2 SITEND, per germline (reference sequence).

Ten or more counts support this clone. Gene names are mouse gene names. Sequencing ends 3 residues short of the CDR3 end; the germline J gene provides the rest. Additional DNA sequences in this sample encode the identical CDR3. The genes are TRBV19 and TRBJ1-6; D is ambiguous. TRBJ1-6 is an ORF for which the function is uncertain. The V gene's germline CDR1 is FNHDT and CDR2 SITEND (reference sequence). V lost 5 bases to trimming and J lost 5 bases, with 2 bases between them. The CDR3 covers 11 residues. CDR3 region: CASSNNSPLYF. Incomplete CDR3 DNA: TGTGCCAGCAGCAATAATTCGCCC.

This clone appeared a few times. Gene names are the mouse ones. The sequenced part of the CDR3 DNA is TGTGCCAGCAGTGAACGACAGTTCTCC. This encodes CASSERQFS. The whole CDR3 region reads CASSERQFSDYTF. The chain couples TRBV13-3 to TRBJ1-2; a possible D gene is TRBD1 (5 bases). The read halts 4 residues ahead of the CDR3 end, with the missing end drawn from the germline J gene. Germline assignment: CDR1 NNHDY and CDR2 SYVADS. V shed 2 bases and J shed 4 bases, with 9 bases lying between them. The CDR3 has 13 residues.

Of note for this clone: Mouse gene names apply. The read is 4 residues too short to cover the CDR3 end, so that end is filled in from the germline J gene. V gene TRBV13-1 combines with J gene TRBJ1-1; 8 nucleotides line up with TRBD1. The CDR3 consists of 14 residues. Germline CDR1 is NSHNY and CDR2 is SYGAGN. CDR3 DNA (partial): TGTGCCAGCAGTGACCGGACAGGGCTGGCA. Its translation is CASSDRTGLA. The complete CDR3 protein is CASSDRTGLAEVFF.

This clone was picked up a small number of times. Genes here carry mouse names. From the germline J gene comes the end of the CDR3, since the read stops 4 residues before it. The chain has TRBV14 and TRBJ2-7; unclear D gene. V was pared by 2 bases and J by 3 bases, with 9 bases between. This CDR3 comprises 13 residues. Germline CDR1 SGHDT, CDR2 FRDEAV. This CDR3 is CASSLEQFYEQYF. The CDR3 bases that were read are TGTGCCAGCAGTTTGGAACAGTTCTAT.

In its sample, this clone was seen a few times. The gene symbols are mouse symbols. The CDR3 extends 4 residues past the end of the read, so its final part is completed from the germline J gene. The genes are TRBV13-3 and TRBJ2-1; 7 nucleotides align to TRBD1. Trimming cost V 3 bases and J 3 bases; bases outside gene matches: 3. Per germline, CDR1 NNHDY and CDR2 SYVADS. This CDR3 has 14 residues. The CDR3 loop is CASSAGTAYAEQFF. Incomplete CDR3 DNA: TGTGCCAGCAGTGCGGGGACAGCCTATGCT.

This clone showed up just a few times. Gene names follow the mouse nomenclature. The CDR3 end falls 4 residues outside the read, so it is completed with the germline J gene. This chain joins TRBV13-2 and TRBJ2-5; 11 bases are a match to TRBD2. This CDR3 comprises 16 residues. Germline assignment: CDR1 NNHNN and CDR2 SYGAGS (reference sequence). The sequenced CDR3 bases are TGTGCCAGCGGTGATGCATACGGACTGGGGGGAGAC. This encodes CASGDAYGLGGD. The entire CDR3 protein is CASGDAYGLGGDTQYF.

Comment on this clone: Here the gene names and germline are mouse. The read ends 4 residues early relative to the CDR3; the germline J gene fills the gap. The rearrangement joins TRBV13-3 to TRBJ1-2; TRBD1 matches 9 bases. This CDR3 has 12 amino acids. The germline V gene encodes CDR1 NNHDY and CDR2 SYVADS. The sequenced CDR3 bases are TGTGCCAGCAGGGACAGGGGAGGC. This codes for CASRDRGG. The full CDR3 protein reads CASRDRGGDYTF.

This clone showed up many times. Gene names and germline refer to mouse. The read ends 4 residues early relative to the CDR3; the germline J gene fills the gap. The sample holds other DNA sequences that translate to the same CDR3. The chain couples TRBV1 to TRBJ2-3; D unresolved. CDR1 and CDR2 from the germline V gene are NSQYPW and LRSPGD (reference sequence). This CDR3 has 15 amino acids. V was shortened by 0 bases and J by 0 bases, with 7 bases between the two germline ends. The CDR3 loop reads CTCSADPTSAETLYF. The part of the CDR3 DNA that was read is TGCACCTGCAGTGCAGATCCAACTAGTGCAGAA.

In this sample, this clone turned up many times. The listed genes are named as in mouse. The DNA ends 4 residues before the CDR3 does, and the rest of the CDR3 is filled in from the germline J gene. This chain uses TRBV1 with TRBJ2-1; TRBD2 aligns across 9 bases. Unmatched junction bases numbered 8, after V lost 5 bases and J lost 6 bases. The CDR3 is 15 residues long. The V gene's germline CDR1 is NSQYPW and CDR2 LRSPGD (reference sequence). The part of the CDR3 DNA that was read is TGCACCTGCAGTCCCAACTGGGGGGATTTTGCT. Translation: CTCSPNWGDFA. The CDR3 reads in full as CTCSPNWGDFAEQFF.

A note on this clone: The gene names given are mouse names. The read ends 3 residues shy of where the CDR3 ends; the end is completed using the germline J gene. The chain is built from TRBV31 and TRBJ1-6; the D is unclear. TRBJ1-6 is marked as an open reading frame, function uncertain. Trimming pared 1 base from V and 4 bases from J, leaving 11 bases between. The CDR3 length is 15 residues. CDR1 is GKSSPN and CDR2 is SITVG in the germline V gene. The CDR3 sequence is CAWSPQTPYNSPLYF. CDR3 DNA (partial): TGTGCCTGGAGTCCCCAGACACCATATAATTCGCCC.